These T cell receptor beta chains were read from a single sample in a study of blood T cell repertoires in COVID-19. Assay: immunoSEQ multiplex PCR; the TCRdb copy retains only in-frame clones and omits some. The sample includes 200,000 to 250,000 clones, about nine tenths seen only once; the top ten take under 3%. The specimen sequenced was PBMCs or T cells enriched from blood (not recorded which). Source of these receptors: a young woman who had recovered from COVID-19. Both conserved end residues are trimmed from each CDR3.

J gene | V gene | CDR3 protein
TRBJ1-2 | TRBV5-1 | ASSIGQGAGGYT
TRBJ2-7 | TRBV11-2 | ASSSTGAGFEQY
TRBJ1-2 | TRBV6-1 | ASSEGRGRLYGYT
TRBJ2-7 | TRBV7-8 | ASSLWRRDYEQY
TRBJ2-1 | TRBV4-3 | ASSHQGAPYNEQF
TRBJ1-5 | TRBV10-3 | AAGQGVNQPQH
TRBJ1-4 | TRBV13 | ASSSSQGGNEKLF
TRBJ2-3 | TRBV7-3 | ASSLLAGDSDTQY
TRBJ1-3 | TRBV3-1/TRBV3-2 | ASSSLPPTGPGNTIY
TRBJ2-7 | TRBV4-2 | ASSQGSEQY
TRBJ1-4 | TRBV7-9 | ASSSLPRQATNEKLF
TRBJ1-1 | TRBV7-6 | ASGDTEAF
TRBJ2-1 | TRBV25-1 | ASSEPDFGGGPYNEQF
. | TRBV4-1 | ASSQPVRGRWGNTIY
TRBJ2-7 | TRBV29-1 | SVGTGGTGEQY
TRBJ1-6 | TRBV15 | ATSRDPRGANSPLH
TRBJ1-1 | TRBV7-2 | ASSQDRAEDTEAF
TRBJ1-2 | TRBV5-6 | ASSSTGSPYGYT
TRBJ1-5 | TRBV3-1/TRBV3-2 | ASSDQGISNQPQH
TRBJ2-2 | TRBV19 | ASSTGQGVTGELF
TRBJ2-5 | TRBV4-3 | ASSQDSTGGRETQY
TRBJ1-1 | TRBV3-1/TRBV3-2 | ASSQEGQGIKAF
TRBJ1-5 | TRBV6-2/TRBV6-3 | ASSYSQDQPQH